This entry lists 25 T cell receptor beta chains sequenced from one sample in a study of identical twins (dated by TCRdb to the mid-2010s). The receptor library was made with 5' RACE. Sequenced on an Illumina HiSeq 2000. TCRdb took the public reads, trimmed them with fastp at Q25, ran MiXCR for clone calling and kept in-frame beta chains. Here each entry gathers all rows of one CDR3 protein and keeps the most common genes and DNA. The sample table shows 420,000 or so distinct CDR3 sequences, and around 20% are seen once. Jointly, the top ten make up 10% to 15% of the sample. The sample comprised naive T cells sorted from blood. The cell subset or site label, read with the paper, signifies: cells isolated with a human naive T-cell isolation kit. All receptors derive from a man aged 50 to 60 in good health.

This clonotype was recorded a few times. The chain joins TRBV11-2 to TRBJ2-1; 9 bases are a match to TRBD2. V lost 5 bases to trimming and J lost 9 bases; unmatched junction nucleotides: 20. CDR3 size: 18 residues. Per germline, CDR1 SGHAT and CDR2 FQNNGV. This CDR3 reads CASSPKGGGRASKGEQFF. The CDR3 coding sequence is TGTGCCAGCAGCCCCAAGGGGGGCGGGAGGGCCTCTAAGGGTGAGCAGTTCTTC.

In this sample, this clonotype turned up a few times. The rearrangement links TRBV5-1 to TRBJ2-2; 9 bases agree with TRBD1. J was trimmed by 7 bases and V by 3 bases; bases with no gene match: 4. Germline V lookup: CDR1 SGHRS, CDR2 YFSETQ. The CDR3 sequence is 14 residues long. CDR3 in DNA: TGCGCCAGCAGCTGGGACAGGGTTGACGGGGAGCTGTTTTTT. Its translation is CASSWDRVDGELFF.

Ten or more counts support this clonotype. V usage is TRBV24-1 and J usage is TRBJ2-3, with D possibly TRBD1 on 5 matching bases. Per germline, CDR1 KGHDR and CDR2 SFDVKD. CDR3 length: 15 amino acids. Trimming shortened V by 0 bases and J by 2 bases, and 8 bases separated the two germline ends. Here the CDR3 DNA reads TGTGCCACCAGTGATTTGCGACAGCCCACAGATACGCAGTATTTT. It encodes CATSDLRQPTDTQYF.

The chain employs TRBV20-1 and TRBJ2-5, with 8 bases fitting TRBD2. CDR1 and CDR2 (germline): DFQATT, SNEGSKA (reference sequence). V shed 3 bases, J shed 4 bases, and the junction held 4 bases outside the gene matches. CDR3 size: 13 residues. The CDR3 loop reads CSASLGRGETQYF. CDR3 DNA sequence: TGCAGTGCTAGTCTCGGGAGGGGAGAGACCCAGTACTTC.

This clonotype was detected only once. The V call is TRBV28, the J call TRBJ2-5; no clear D. The CDR3 has 12 residues. CDR1 and CDR2 (germline): MDHEN, SYDVKM. The V and J ends lost 5 bases and 10 bases respectively, with 14 bases between them. CDR3 DNA: TGTGCCAGCAGTCCTATGCTGGGGATCCAGTACTTC. This encodes CASSPMLGIQYF.

This clonotype was found a few times. The V gene is TRBV7-6, the J gene TRBJ2-3; TRBD2 matches at 9 bases. The germline V gene has CDR1 SGHVS and CDR2 FNYEAQ. V shed 5 bases and J 4 bases; nucleotides not matched to a gene: 13. The CDR3 is 17 residues long. CDR3 loop: CASSRLLAGVSADTQYF. DNA for the CDR3: TGTGCCAGCAGCCGACTATTAGCGGGAGTGTCCGCAGATACGCAGTATTTT. Combining the CDR3 with reference TRBV7-6 and TRBJ2-3 gives the whole variable domain GAGVSQSPRYKVTKRGQDVALRCDPISGHVSLYWYRQALGQGPEFLTYFNYEAQQDKSGLPNDRFSAERPEGSISTLTIQRTEQRDSAMYRCASSRLLAGVSADTQYFGPGTRLTVL.

This clonotype was counted ten times or more. The V and J genes are TRBV4-1 and TRBJ2-5, with 9 bases matching TRBD1. The germline V gene has CDR1 MGHRA and CDR2 YSYEKL. This CDR3 spans 16 amino acids. With V trimmed by 2 bases and J by 2 bases, 6 bases remained unmatched. The CDR3 DNA follows: TGCGCCAGCAGCCAACCCGGACAGGGGCGGCAAGAGACCCAGTACTTC. This translates into CASSQPGQGRQETQYF.

The chain has TRBV12-3 or TRBV12-4 and TRBJ2-7; D is perhaps TRBD1 or TRBD2 (5 bases each). The CDR3 loop spans 18 amino acids. Trimming removed 6 bases at V and 2 bases at J, with 26 bases between. DNA of the CDR3: TGTGCCAGCAGGGCTTCCTGGGGGTCCGGGCTTCGACCCTACGAGCAGTACTTC. Translated, it gives CASRASWGSGLRPYEQYF.

This clonotype was detected many times. The genes are TRBV6-2 or TRBV6-3 and TRBJ1-1, with D possibly TRBD1 on 6 matching bases. The CDR3 is 15 amino acids. Trimming removed 4 bases at V and 4 bases at J, with 16 bases between. Germline CDR1 MNHEY, CDR2 SVGEGT. The DNA of the CDR3 is TGTGCCAGCAGTTCTCCCCGTCGGGGGGCCACTGAAGCTTTCTTT. It codes for CASSSPRRGATEAFF.

The rearrangement uses TRBV6-1 and TRBJ1-5; a possible D gene is TRBD1 (6 bases). V lost 7 bases and J lost 7, with 17 bases in between. Germline V gives CDR1 MNHNS, CDR2 SASEGT. The CDR3 contains 14 residues. The CDR3 spells CASNRDGGLQPQHF. The CDR3 DNA sequence: TGTGCCAGCAATCGCGACGGGGGGCTGCAGCCCCAGCATTTT.

The J gene is TRBJ2-1, the V gene TRBV6-2 or TRBV6-3; D is perhaps TRBD2 (5 bases). V dropped 0 bases and J dropped 5 bases, with 11 bases sitting between them. Germline V CDR1 and CDR2: MNHEY, SVGEGT. The CDR3 runs to 15 residues. CDR3 amino acids: CASSYSLADNNEQFF. The DNA of the CDR3 is TGTGCCAGCAGTTACTCGCTAGCAGATAACAATGAGCAGTTCTTC.

This clonotype was found many times. This chain links TRBV27 with TRBJ2-2; no clear D gene. The V end was cut by 4 bases, the J end by 3 bases, with 6 bases between. From germline, CDR1 is MNHEY and CDR2 SMNVEV (reference sequence). The CDR3 runs 13 residues. The CDR3 loop reads CASSSGYTGELFF. CDR3 in DNA: TGTGCCAGCAGTTCTGGGTACACCGGGGAGCTGTTTTTT.

This clonotype was detected many times. The chain carries TRBV6-2 or TRBV6-3 and TRBJ2-7, with D possibly TRBD1 on 7 matching bases. Trimming removed 0 bases from V and 3 bases from J, with 18 bases in between. The CDR3 totals 17 residues. Germline assignment: CDR1 MNHEY and CDR2 SVGEGT. CDR3 nucleotides: TGTGCCAGCAGTTACTCATCTGGGCAGGGGGGATACTACGAGCAGTACTTC. Protein sequence: CASSYSSGQGGYYEQYF.

Ten or more counts support this clonotype. The chain has TRBV6-6 and TRBJ2-5; TRBD2 agrees at 9 bases. Germline values: CDR1 MNHNY, CDR2 SVGAGI (reference sequence). V gave up 2 bases and J gave up 8 bases; unmatched junction bases: 3. The CDR3 length is 13 residues. The CDR3 loop is CASSYKTSGTQYF. The CDR3 nucleotides are TGTGCCAGCAGTTACAAGACTAGCGGAACCCAGTACTTC.

This clonotype showed up just a few times. The V gene is TRBV27, the J gene TRBJ2-2, with a possible D match to TRBD2 (5 bases). V was pared by 3 bases and J by 0 bases, with 11 bases between. Germline CDR1 is MNHEY and CDR2 is SMNVEV (reference sequence). The CDR3 totals 16 residues. CDR3 DNA sequence: TGTGCCAGCAGTTTTCTCGGGAACGCGAACACCGGGGAGCTGTTTTTT. The encoded protein is CASSFLGNANTGELFF.

In its sample, this clonotype was seen many times. The chain's CDR3 is CASSEGTISNQPQHF. CDR3 nucleotides: TGCGCCAGCAGCGAAGGGACAATTTCCAATCAGCCCCAGCATTTT. This chain joins TRBV5-1 and TRBJ1-5; TRBD1 might be the D (6 bases). V dropped 4 bases and J dropped 3 bases, with 14 bases sitting between them. Germline CDR1 SGHRS, CDR2 YFSETQ. This CDR3 is 15 amino acids long.

This clonotype has a count of ten or more. This chain connects TRBV6-1 to TRBJ2-3; the match to TRBD2 covers 11 bases. V was pared by 5 bases and J by 4 bases, with 8 bases of the junction left unmatched. The germline CDR1 and CDR2 sequences are MNHNS and SASEGT. This CDR3 is 16 amino acids long. The CDR3 sequence is CASSPNVGLAADTQYF. The CDR3, as DNA: TGTGCCAGCAGTCCAAACGTGGGACTAGCGGCAGATACGCAGTATTTT.

This clonotype was recorded a few times. The chain employs TRBV20-1 and TRBJ2-5; possibly TRBD2 for D (5 bases). The V and J ends lost 2 bases and 0 bases respectively, with 13 bases between them. Germline CDR1 is DFQATT and CDR2 is SNEGSKA (reference sequence). The CDR3 consists of 15 residues. The CDR3, as DNA: TGCAGTGCTAGAAGCGGTCCCGGGTACCAAGAGACCCAGTACTTC. Its protein is CSARSGPGYQETQYF.

The chain couples TRBV12-3 or TRBV12-4 to TRBJ2-3; TRBD1 is a possible D gene (5 bases). The CDR3 runs 13 residues. Trimming left V 6 bases short and J 1 base short, with 8 bases between. The DNA for the CDR3 is TGTGCCAGCAGACCGACAGGCACAGATACGCAGTATTTT. Translating it yields CASRPTGTDTQYF.

This CDR3 reads CASQDRPQETQYF. Written as DNA, the CDR3 is TGCGCCAGCCAGGACAGGCCCCAAGAGACCCAGTACTTC. This chain links TRBV5-1 with TRBJ2-5; 7 bases match TRBD1. The germline V gene encodes CDR1 SGHRS and CDR2 YFSETQ. Losses at the gene ends were 7 bases for V and 1 base for J; bases not matched to a gene: 4. The CDR3 is made up of 13 amino acids.

J is TRBJ2-5 and V is TRBV5-1; TRBD1 might be the D (5 bases). The V end was cut by 0 bases, the J end by 2 bases, with 14 bases between. CDR3 length: 16 residues. Germline CDR1 reads SGHRS; CDR2 reads YFSETQ. CDR3 in amino acids: CASSLGAGHYQETQYF. The CDR3, as DNA: TGCGCCAGCAGCTTGGGGGCAGGGCACTATCAAGAGACCCAGTACTTC.

The chain employs TRBV20-1 and TRBJ1-6, with D perhaps matching TRBD1 (6 bases). The length of the CDR3 is 14 residues. CDR1 and CDR2 (germline): DFQATT, SNEGSKA (reference sequence). Deletions cut 0 bases from V and 10 bases from J, with 13 bases between. The CDR3 DNA sequence: TGCAGTGCTAGAGAACCCAGGGGCCGATCACCCCTCCACTTT. Translating it yields CSAREPRGRSPLHF.

In this sample, this clonotype turned up many times. This chain links TRBV20-1 with TRBJ2-7; possible D gene TRBD2, 6 bases. This CDR3 is 14 amino acids long. The V gene lost 1 base and the J gene lost 2 bases, with 12 bases spanning the gap. Germline CDR1 and CDR2: DFQATT and SNEGSKA (reference sequence). The chain's CDR3 is CSARVPGRTYEQYF. In DNA, the CDR3 is TGCAGTGCTAGAGTGCCAGGGAGGACCTACGAGCAGTACTTC.

For the CDR3, the DNA is TGTGCCATCAGTGACCTGGGGGTGAGTGGCTACACCTTC. Translated, it gives CAISDLGVSGYTF. The rearrangement joins TRBV10-3 to TRBJ1-2, with D possibly matching TRBD1 (5 bases). The CDR3 totals 13 residues. Trimming removed 3 bases at V and 7 bases at J, with 12 bases between. Germline CDR1 is ENHRY and CDR2 is SYGVKD.

The rearrangement joins TRBV5-1 to TRBJ2-6, with 10 bases matching TRBD1. The CDR3 is 19 amino acids. The germline V gene has CDR1 SGHRS and CDR2 YFSETQ. With V trimmed by 3 bases and J by 0 bases, 9 bases remained unmatched. CDR3 protein: CASSSGTGVFSSGANVLTF. For the CDR3, the DNA is TGCGCCAGCAGCTCCGGGACAGGGGTATTTAGCTCTGGGGCCAACGTCCTGACTTTC.